Following are 26 T cell receptor beta chains from one sample sequenced in a study of blood T cell repertoires in COVID-19. Using immunoSEQ multiplex PCR, the repertoire was profiled, and TCRdb retains in-frame clones only, with some absent. The sample consists of about 62,000 clones, roughly 92% of them appearing once. The material sequenced was peripheral blood. The receptors were gathered from a human donor in a cohort sampled during active COVID-19.

The chain uses TRBV29-1 and TRBJ2-7, with D possibly matching TRBD2 (6 bases). Germline V gives CDR1 SQVTM, CDR2 ANQGSEA. The length of the CDR3 is 16 residues. The V gene lost 5 bases and the J gene lost 6 bases, with 26 bases spanning the gap. The DNA for the CDR3 is TGCAGCGTTCCCCCTCCCCAGCGGAGGGTCCCTTGCGAGCAGTACTTC. The encoded protein is CSVPPPQRRVPCEQYF.

The chain couples TRBV5-6 to TRBJ2-1; possibly TRBD2 for D (6 bases). The V end was cut by 4 bases, the J end by 12 bases, with 20 bases between. Germline values: CDR1 SGHDT, CDR2 YYEEEE. This CDR3 is 14 amino acids long. CDR3 in amino acids: CASSIMEGMVWQFF. As DNA, the CDR3 is TGTGCCAGCAGCATCATGGAGGGAATGGTATGGCAGTTCTTC.

The chain links TRBV5-1 to TRBJ2-2; no clear D. CDR3 length: 14 amino acids. Trimming pared 0 bases from V and 1 base from J, leaving 4 bases between. Germline CDR1 and CDR2: SGHRS and YFSETQ. This CDR3 is CASSLGRNTGELFF. The DNA of the CDR3 is TGCGCCAGCAGCTTGGGCAGGAACACCGGGGAGCTGTTTTTT.

This clone counts as medium-sized (0.01 to 0.1%). V and J are TRBV28 and TRBJ1-1; 7 bases are a match to TRBD1. Germline V gives CDR1 MDHEN, CDR2 SYDVKM. The CDR3 is 16 amino acids. V dropped 7 bases and J dropped 2; count of bases not matched to a gene: 13. CDR3: CASNYRQGRPNTEAFF. CDR3 DNA: TGTGCCAGCAACTACCGACAGGGCAGGCCTAACACTGAAGCTTTCTTT.

This clone was detected only once. V usage is TRBV20-1 and J usage is TRBJ2-5; weak D call: TRBD2 (5 bases). This CDR3 is built from 11 residues. CDR1 DFQATT and CDR2 SNEGSKA come from the germline V gene (reference sequence). The germline V and J ends were trimmed by 4 bases and 5 bases, with 8 bases remaining between them. The CDR3 DNA is TGCAGTGCTACCACGGGGGAGACCCAGTACTTC. It encodes CSATTGETQYF.

This chain links TRBV30 with TRBJ1-2; 8 positions match TRBD1. Per germline, CDR1 GTSNPN and CDR2 SVGIG (reference sequence). With 0 bases clipped from V and 7 bases from J, the junction kept 4 bases outside the gene matches. The CDR3 is made up of 13 amino acids. The CDR3 sequence: CAWSVIQGAGYTF. The CDR3 bases are TGTGCCTGGAGTGTAATTCAGGGGGCTGGCTACACCTTC.

The rearrangement joins TRBV12-3 or TRBV12-4 to TRBJ2-4, with 7 bases aligning to TRBD2. V lost 6 bases and J lost 10; bases outside the gene matches: 3. The length of the CDR3 is 11 residues. The CDR3 nucleotides are TGTGCCAGCAGCTCCGGGGGGATTCAGTACTTC. It encodes CASSSGGIQYF.

The chain employs TRBV19 and TRBJ2-5, with a weak D call TRBD2 (5 bases). V was pared by 2 bases and J by 5 bases, with 6 bases between. Germline lookup yields CDR1 LNHDA and CDR2 SQIVND (reference sequence). CDR3 length: 12 residues. The CDR3 DNA reads TGTGCCAGTAGTATATCGGGGGAGACCCAGTACTTC. Residues: CASSISGETQYF.

This clone has just one count. V is TRBV27 and J is TRBJ2-1; tentative D call: TRBD1 (6 bases). Trimming pared 5 bases from V and 2 bases from J, leaving 13 bases between. This CDR3 contains 15 residues. Germline loops: CDR1 MNHEY, CDR2 SMNVEV (reference sequence). CDR3 DNA: TGTGCCAGCAGTCGACTCGACAGGCCCTACAATGAGCAGTTCTTC. Translating gives CASSRLDRPYNEQFF.

The chain recombines TRBV4-1 with TRBJ1-1, with a tentative D call TRBD1 (5 bases). Deletions cut 6 bases from V and 4 bases from J, with 9 bases between. Germline CDR1 is MGHRA and CDR2 is YSYEKL. The CDR3 loop spans 12 amino acids. The CDR3 spells CASSDGATEAFF. The CDR3 DNA sequence: TGCGCCAGCAGTGATGGGGCCACTGAAGCTTTCTTT.

The chain joins TRBV27 to TRBJ2-6; D remains ambiguous. Trimming took 6 bases from V and 3 from J, leaving 3 bases between them. CDR1 and CDR2 from the germline V gene are MNHEY and SMNVEV (reference sequence). CDR3 length equals 12 residues. The CDR3 DNA reads TGTGCCAGCAGGCGTGGGGCCAACGTCCTGACTTTC. Translating gives CASRRGANVLTF. Full variable domain (rest looked up from reference TRBV27 and TRBJ2-6): EAQVTQNPRYLITVTGKKLTVTCSQNMNHEYMSWYRQDPGLGLRQIYYSMNVEVTDKGDVPEGYKVSRKEKRNFPLILESPSPNQTSLYFCASRRGANVLTFGAGSRLTVL.

Notes on this clone: An end of the junction differs from the germline gene, which may be a read error. This sequence joins TRBV6-2 or TRBV6-3 and TRBJ1-1, with 7 bases lining up with TRBD1. Germline V gives CDR1 MNHEY, CDR2 SVGEGT. The CDR3 runs to 16 residues. CDR3: CASSPGAGTDPTKAFF. The DNA of the CDR3 is TGTGCCAGCAGCCCCGGGGCCGGGACAGATCCCACTAAAGCTTTCTTT.

This chain joins TRBV19 and TRBJ1-5; the match to TRBD1 covers 8 bases. J lost 3 bases, V lost 5 bases, and 9 bases had no gene match. This CDR3 is 16 amino acids long. CDR1 is LNHDA, CDR2 SQIVND, per germline (reference sequence). Written as DNA, the CDR3 is TGTGCCAGTAGTTCCTGGACAGGGAACGTCAATCAGCCCCAGCATTTT. It codes for CASSSWTGNVNQPQHF.

This clone was seen a few times. V usage is TRBV11-2 and J usage is TRBJ1-6, with D possibly matching TRBD1 (5 bases). Trimming left V 3 bases short and J 5 bases short, with 14 bases between. The CDR3 is made up of 16 amino acids. From germline, CDR1 is SGHAT and CDR2 FQNNGV. The CDR3, as DNA: TGTGCCAGCAGCTTTTTAGGGGTAAACAATAATTCACCCCTCCACTTT. It translates to CASSFLGVNNNSPLHF.

The chain employs TRBV7-9 and TRBJ2-1, with 9 bases lining up with TRBD2. Per germline, CDR1 SEHNR and CDR2 FQNEAQ (reference sequence). The CDR3 sequence is 17 residues long. V was pared by 5 bases and J by 10 bases, with 18 bases of the junction left unmatched. The CDR3 loop reads CASSPGRERGVLCEQFF. CDR3 nucleotide sequence: TGTGCCAGCAGCCCAGGTCGTGAGCGGGGGGTGCTCTGCGAGCAGTTCTTC.

In this sample, this clone turned up once. The junction differs from germline at one of its ends, possibly a read error. The gene calls are TRBV2 and TRBJ2-7, with TRBD1 matching 10 bases. The CDR3 loop spans 13 amino acids. The germline CDR1 and CDR2 sequences are SNHLY and FYNNEI. Written as DNA, the CDR3 is TGTGCCAGCAGTGAGTGGACAGGGGGTATGACGGACTTC. It codes for CASSEWTGGMTDF.

This clone was found a few times. The chain combines TRBV10-1 with TRBJ2-7; TRBD2 aligns across 11 bases. The CDR3 sequence is 14 residues long. Unmatched junction bases numbered 4, after V lost 6 bases and J lost 3 bases. CDR1 is WNHNN, CDR2 SYGVQD, per germline (reference sequence). CDR3 coding DNA: TGCGCCAGCAGCCCCGGGACTAGCGGCTACGAGCAGTACTTC. Protein: CASSPGTSGYEQYF.

The genes are TRBV7-9 and TRBJ1-1, with 9 positions matching TRBD1. This CDR3 spans 16 amino acids. Unmatched junction bases numbered 8, after V lost 5 bases and J lost 1 base. Germline assignment: CDR1 SEHNR and CDR2 FQNEAQ (reference sequence). The CDR3 region has the DNA TGTGCCAGCAGCCAGACAGGGGGGGCTCGGAACACTGAAGCTTTCTTT. Translating it yields CASSQTGGARNTEAFF.

The V gene is TRBV28, the J gene TRBJ1-1; D gene ambiguous. Trimming cost V 5 bases and J 4 bases, with 17 bases left between them. Looked up from germline, CDR1 is MDHEN and CDR2 is SYDVKM. CDR3 length: 15 residues. The DNA of the CDR3 is TGTGCCAGCAGTCCGTATTCCGGGAAACGCACTGAAGCTTTCTTT. Protein: CASSPYSGKRTEAFF.

In DNA form, the CDR3 reads TGTGCCAGCAGCTTGTGGGCAGTGGCGCAGTATTTT. It encodes CASSLWAVAQYF. V gene TRBV5-6 combines with J gene TRBJ2-3; D uncertain. Per the germline V gene, CDR1 is SGHDT and CDR2 is YYEEEE. The CDR3 length is 12 residues. V dropped 1 base and J dropped 10 bases, with 10 bases sitting between them.

The CDR3 reads CASSLGPGTQYNEQFF. The DNA for the CDR3 is TGTGCCAGCAGCTTAGGCCCGGGGACACAGTACAATGAGCAGTTCTTC. The gene calls are TRBV7-6 and TRBJ2-1, with D possibly matching TRBD1 (6 bases). The germline V and J ends were trimmed by 1 base and 4 bases, with 14 bases remaining between them. The germline CDR1 and CDR2 sequences are SGHVS and FNYEAQ. This CDR3 spans 16 amino acids.

J is TRBJ2-5 and V is TRBV5-1, with 12 nucleotides matching TRBD1. Germline loops: CDR1 SGHRS, CDR2 YFSETQ. The CDR3 has 14 amino acids. The V segment lost 4 bases and the J segment 5 bases; nucleotides outside the gene matches: 3. DNA of the CDR3: TGCGCCAGCAGCGACGGGACAGGGGGCGAGACCCAGTACTTC. It encodes CASSDGTGGETQYF.

The CDR3 is CASSVEDTNSPLHF. The CDR3, as DNA: TGTGCCAGCAGCGTAGAGGACACTAATTCACCCCTCCACTTT. The J gene is TRBJ1-6, the V gene TRBV9; the D gene is possibly TRBD1 (5 bases). The V gene lost 0 bases and the J gene lost 6 bases, with 7 bases spanning the gap. The CDR3 loop spans 14 amino acids. Germline-derived CDR1 and CDR2 are SGDLS and YYNGEE.

The V call is TRBV9, the J call TRBJ2-1; maybe TRBD2 (6 bases). The CDR3 has 15 amino acids. Looked up from germline, CDR1 is SGDLS and CDR2 is YYNGEE. Trimming cost V 0 bases and J 3 bases, with 10 bases left between them. The CDR3 nucleotides read TGTGCCAGCAGCGTAGGCGGGACGGACTACAATGAGCAGTTCTTC. Protein sequence: CASSVGGTDYNEQFF.

This sequence joins TRBV19 and TRBJ2-1; TRBD2 matches 8 bases. This CDR3 is 15 amino acids long. CDR1 LNHDA and CDR2 SQIVND come from the germline V gene (reference sequence). V gave up 4 bases and J gave up 7 bases; unmatched junction bases: 9. The CDR3 DNA reads TGTGCCAGTAGTACTCTAGCGGGTTTTTCAAATGAGCAGTTCTTC. It codes for CASSTLAGFSNEQFF.

The V gene is TRBV5-1, the J gene TRBJ1-4; D ambiguous. The CDR3 is 13 amino acids. Trimming stripped 0 bases from V and 8 bases from J, with 8 bases between. Germline CDR1 is SGHRS and CDR2 is YFSETQ. CDR3 sequence (DNA): TGCGCCAGCAGCTTGGCTGGCGGGGAAAAACTGTTTTTT. It encodes CASSLAGGEKLFF.